The 5 T cell receptor beta chains presented below share a single source sample, sequenced in a study of shared clonotypes between healthy human individuals. This table comes from immunoSEQ multiplex PCR, and its TCRdb copy is limited to in-frame clones, with some not included. The profile shows about 1 million clones, about 77% of them singletons. Sequencing input: memory CD4+ T cells sorted from blood. This sample's subset: CD45RA-negative fraction. These receptors were collected from a young man in good health.

This clone turned up a few times. The genes are TRBV14 and TRBJ1-3; D call uncertain. CDR3 length equals 14 residues. V lost 3 bases and J lost 0, with 6 bases in between. The germline CDR1 and CDR2 sequences are SGHDN and FVKESK. The CDR3 sequence: CASSQYHSGNTIYF. The CDR3 DNA is TGTGCCAGCAGCCAGTACCACTCTGGAAACACCATATATTTT.

Turning to this clone: The sample holds other DNA sequences that translate to the same CDR3. This chain connects TRBV18 to TRBJ1-2; D is uncertain. Trimming shortened V by 2 bases and J by 5 bases, and 9 bases separated the two germline ends. CDR1 KGHSH and CDR2 LQKENI come from the germline V gene. The CDR3 totals 13 residues. DNA for the CDR3: TGTGCCAGCTCACCAACGGACTCATATGGCTACACCTTC. Its translation is CASSPTDSYGYTF.

This chain uses TRBV5-1 with TRBJ1-1, with a possible D match to TRBD1 (6 bases). Germline V lookup: CDR1 SGHRS, CDR2 YFSETQ. The length of the CDR3 is 14 residues. Trimming took 5 bases from V and 5 from J, leaving 16 bases between them. The CDR3 sequence is CASSPSGGGTEAFF. Written as DNA, the CDR3 is TGCGCCAGCAGTCCCTCGGGGGGCGGGACTGAAGCTTTCTTT.

This rearrangement joins TRBV7-2 to TRBJ2-5, with D perhaps matching TRBD1 (6 bases). The CDR3 spans 14 residues. Trimming left V 3 bases short and J 4 bases short, with 12 bases between. Germline V gene sequence: CDR1 SGHTA, CDR2 FQGNSA. CDR3 DNA sequence: TGTGCCAGCAGCTTTCAGGGGTCGCGAGAGACCCAGTACTTC. Amino acid sequence: CASSFQGSRETQYF.

The V call is TRBV10-1, the J call TRBJ1-5; 7 bases are shared with TRBD1. Germline V gives CDR1 WNHNN, CDR2 SYGVQD (reference sequence). V was clipped by 6 bases and J by 4 bases; unmatched bases: 6. This CDR3 is built from 14 residues. The CDR3 nucleotides read TGCGCCAGCAGGGGGACAGTGAGAAATCAGCCCCAGCATTTT. Protein: CASRGTVRNQPQHF.